This T cell receptor (beta chain) was sequenced in a study of blood T cells in healthy people across ages. Study conclusions and caveats: The recorded TCR beta diversity per million T cells decreased in a roughly linear manner with age.

To note about this clonotype: What it binds is not known. The junction departs from germline at one end; a sequencing error may be responsible.

Donors gave roughly 10 milliliters of peripheral blood apiece. The authors ran a second PCR of 7 to 11 cycles using a sample-barcoded 5' primer and a J-beta primer mix. One entry per CDR3 protein results from TCRdb running MiXCR on the 5' RACE reads. The repertoire includes 1.5 million to 2 million distinct CDR3 sequences, 40% to 55% of them detected once, and roughly 2.1% sits in the top ten. The length of the CDR3 is 16 residues. The receptor's source is a woman between 35 and 50 years old in good health. The sequencing sample was made of blood. The chain couples TRBV12-3 or TRBV12-4 to TRBJ2-1, with D perhaps matching TRBD1 or TRBD2 (6 bases each). The CDR3 DNA follows: TGTGCCAGCAGTCCCCCGGACGGGGGCGCCTACGATGAGCAGTTCTTC. This translates into CASSPPDGGAYDEQFF.